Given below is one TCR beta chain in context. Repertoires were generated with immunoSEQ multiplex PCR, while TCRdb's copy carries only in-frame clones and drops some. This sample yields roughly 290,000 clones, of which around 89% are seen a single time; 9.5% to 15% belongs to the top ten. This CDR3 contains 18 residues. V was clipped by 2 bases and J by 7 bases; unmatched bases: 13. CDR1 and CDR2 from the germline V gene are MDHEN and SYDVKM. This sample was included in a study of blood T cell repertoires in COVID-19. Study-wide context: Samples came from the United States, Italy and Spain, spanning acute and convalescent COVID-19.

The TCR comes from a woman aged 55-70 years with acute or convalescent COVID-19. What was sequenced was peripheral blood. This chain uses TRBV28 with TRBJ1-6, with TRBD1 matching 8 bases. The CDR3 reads CASSLDRGRGRGNSPLHF. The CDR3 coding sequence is TGTGCCAGCAGTTTAGATAGAGGCAGGGGGCGAGGGAATTCACCCCTCCACTTT.